This passage covers 28 T cell receptor beta chains from one sample sequenced in a study of T cells after yellow fever vaccination. TCRdb ran MiXCR on the 5' RACE reads and lists one entry per CDR3 protein. This table holds roughly 79,000 distinct CDR3 sequences, about 7.7% found once. The sequences come from CD8+ T cells sorted from PBMCs, collected 10 days after the first yellow fever vaccination. The receptors here all came from a young man who received the YFV17D yellow fever vaccine.

For this clonotype: One end of the junction varies from germline; a read error may be responsible. The chain carries TRBV6-1 and TRBJ1-2; D unresolved. CDR1 and CDR2 (germline): MNHNS, SASEGT. The CDR3 totals 13 residues. CDR3 loop: CASTIVGNYRYTF. The CDR3 DNA follows: TGTGCCAGCACTATAGTCGGGAACTATCGCTACACCTTC.

The chain couples TRBV20-1 to TRBJ1-3; 7 bases match TRBD1. Trimming at V came to 0 bases and at J to 0 bases, leaving 14 bases not matched to a gene. Germline values: CDR1 DFQATT, CDR2 SNEGSKA (reference sequence). The CDR3 contains 19 residues. CDR3 coding DNA: TGCAGTGCTAGAGATGGGACAGACGGCTTCTATACCTCTGGAAACACCATATATTTT. Translation gives CSARDGTDGFYTSGNTIYF.

This chain joins TRBV4-1 and TRBJ1-1; 10 nucleotides line up with TRBD1. Trimming at V came to 6 bases and at J to 5 bases, leaving 9 bases not matched to a gene. In germline, CDR1 is MGHRA, CDR2 YSYEKL. The CDR3 extends over 15 amino acids. For the CDR3, the DNA is TGCGCCAGCAGGACCGGGACAGGGGTAGTTACTGAAGCTTTCTTT. Translating it yields CASRTGTGVVTEAFF.

This clonotype showed up many times. The chain carries TRBV9 and TRBJ2-7, with a tentative D call TRBD2 (5 bases). The V end lost 0 bases, the J end lost 3 bases, and 13 bases lay between the germline ends. The CDR3 covers 15 residues. CDR1 SGDLS and CDR2 YYNGEE come from the germline V gene. This CDR3 reads CASSVGTDWIYEQYF. CDR3 nucleotide sequence: TGTGCCAGCAGCGTAGGGACGGACTGGATCTACGAGCAGTACTTC.

This clonotype was recorded a few times. This sequence joins TRBV9 and TRBJ1-3; D not resolved. The CDR3 contains 14 residues. Trimming pared 4 bases from V and 0 bases from J, leaving 8 bases between. The germline gives CDR1 SGDLS, CDR2 YYNGEE. CDR3 nucleotides: TGTGCCAGCAGCTCTGGTTACTCTGGAAACACCATATATTTT. Protein: CASSSGYSGNTIYF.

This clonotype has more than one count but fewer than ten. The genes are TRBV27 and TRBJ2-1; D may be TRBD1 or TRBD2 (6 bases each). The germline V gene encodes CDR1 MNHEY and CDR2 SMNVEV (reference sequence). The CDR3 has 15 residues. Trimming took off 0 bases at V and 4 bases at J, with 10 bases between the two ends. This CDR3 is CASSLSWRGYNEQFF. For the CDR3, the DNA is TGTGCCAGCAGTTTATCGTGGAGGGGGTACAATGAGCAGTTCTTC.

This clonotype has at least ten counts. The chain employs TRBV12-3 or TRBV12-4 and TRBJ2-1, with D possibly being TRBD2 (7 bases). This CDR3 is built from 15 residues. Trimming took 5 bases from V and 8 from J, leaving 19 bases between them. CDR3 sequence: CASSPRGARGYEQFF. DNA for the CDR3: TGTGCCAGCAGTCCCCGGGGGGCCCGGGGCTATGAGCAGTTCTTC.

This clonotype appeared many times. This chain links TRBV4-3 with TRBJ2-1, with unresolved D. V lost 2 bases and J lost 3, with 17 bases in between. CDR3 length: 17 amino acids. Germline loops: CDR1 LGHNA, CDR2 YSLEER. In nucleotides, the CDR3 is TGCGCCAGCAGCCAACAATACCAACCAGTATTCTACAATGAGCAGTTCTTC. Encoded protein: CASSQQYQPVFYNEQFF.

This chain uses TRBV7-9 with TRBJ2-3, with D tentatively TRBD2 (7 bases). The CDR3 runs to 17 residues. V was trimmed by 2 bases and J by 4 bases, leaving 19 bases between them. Germline values: CDR1 SEHNR, CDR2 FQNEAQ (reference sequence). The CDR3 bases are TGTGCCAGCAGCTTAACGGGGGGCCTTTATGGCTCAGATACGCAGTATTTT. Translating it yields CASSLTGGLYGSDTQYF. Combining the CDR3 with reference TRBV7-9 and TRBJ2-3 gives the whole variable domain DTGVSQNPRHKITKRGQNVTFRCDPISEHNRLYWYRQTLGQGPEFLTYFQNEAQLEKSRLLSDRFSAERPKGSFSTLEIQRTEQGDSAMYLCASSLTGGLYGSDTQYFGPGTRLTVL.

This clonotype has ten or more counts. The rearrangement uses TRBV6-5 and TRBJ2-3; maybe TRBD1 (5 bases). CDR3 size: 14 residues. The germline gives CDR1 MNHEY, CDR2 SVGAGI. The V and J ends lost 0 bases and 3 bases respectively, with 7 bases between them. The CDR3 protein is CASSYSGPTDTQYF. The CDR3 DNA reads TGTGCCAGCAGTTACTCGGGGCCTACAGATACGCAGTATTTT.

There are a few counts of this clonotype. This sequence joins TRBV14 and TRBJ2-7; D unclear. CDR1 is SGHDN and CDR2 is FVKESK in the germline V gene. V was cut by 0 bases and J by 4 bases, with 10 bases left in between. The CDR3 runs 14 residues. The CDR3 nucleotides read TGTGCCAGCAGCCAAGAGCCCCGCCTTTACGAGCAGTACTTC. This encodes CASSQEPRLYEQYF. Drawing the rest from reference TRBV14 and TRBJ2-7, the complete variable domain is EAGVTQFPSHSVIEKGQTVTLRCDPISGHDNLYWYRRVMGKEIKFLLHFVKESKQDESGMPNNRFLAERTGGTYSTLKVQPAELEDSGVYFCASSQEPRLYEQYFGPGTRLTVT.

This clonotype has a count of ten or more. V is TRBV6-2 or TRBV6-3 and J is TRBJ2-1; 9 bases are shared with TRBD1. V was clipped by 7 bases and J by 7 bases; unmatched bases: 17. CDR1 and CDR2 (germline): MNHEY, SVGEGT. This CDR3 spans 17 amino acids. CDR3 residues: CASNTISQGAGDNEQFF. The CDR3 DNA sequence: TGTGCCAGCAATACCATCTCACAGGGGGCAGGGGATAATGAGCAGTTCTTC.

This clonotype occurred many times. V is TRBV19 and J is TRBJ2-7; no clear D gene. Germline CDR1 and CDR2: LNHDA and SQIVND (reference sequence). The CDR3 loop spans 12 amino acids. The V end was cut by 3 bases, the J end by 4 bases, with 7 bases between. CDR3 loop: CASSMRPYEQYF. The DNA of the CDR3 is TGTGCCAGTAGTATGCGCCCTTACGAGCAGTACTTC.

There are many counts of this clonotype. CDR3: CASRRLAGGLNEQFF. The CDR3 DNA sequence: TGTGCCAGCAGGCGACTAGCGGGGGGGCTCAATGAGCAGTTCTTC. This chain uses TRBV3-1 with TRBJ2-1; 14 nucleotides agree with TRBD2. The CDR3 spans 15 residues. The V gene's germline CDR1 is LGHDT and CDR2 YNNKEL (reference sequence). V shed 6 bases and J 6 bases; nucleotides not matched to a gene: 4.

Many counts were recorded for this clonotype. The chain is built from TRBV4-1 and TRBJ1-4, with 8 bases fitting TRBD1. CDR3 length equals 16 residues. From germline, CDR1 is MGHRA and CDR2 YSYEKL. Unmatched junction bases numbered 11, after V lost 4 bases and J lost 7 bases. The CDR3 DNA sequence: TGCGCCAGCAGCCGGGGACAGGCCCCCTGGAGTGAAAAACTGTTTTTT. Translating gives CASSRGQAPWSEKLFF.

Many counts were recorded for this clonotype. V gene TRBV6-2 or TRBV6-3 combines with J gene TRBJ1-2; tentatively, D is TRBD1 (5 bases). V was cut by 6 bases and J by 6 bases, with 14 bases left in between. The CDR3 runs to 13 residues. The germline CDR1 and CDR2 sequences are MNHEY and SVGEGT. The CDR3 nucleotides are TGTGCCAGCAGCACGGGGGGACGTGATGGCTACACCTTC. This encodes CASSTGGRDGYTF.

This clonotype was seen many times. The V and J genes are TRBV12-3 or TRBV12-4 and TRBJ1-5; TRBD1 matches 7 bases. This CDR3 comprises 14 residues. V was clipped by 6 bases and J by 4 bases; unmatched bases: 6. The CDR3 here is CASRSGQPNQPQHF. The CDR3 DNA follows: TGTGCCAGCAGATCGGGACAGCCAAATCAGCCCCAGCATTTT.

This clonotype was observed a few times. V is TRBV23-1 and J is TRBJ1-1; D call uncertain. TRBV23-1 is an ORF, with its function uncertain. V lost 3 bases and J 1 base, leaving 18 bases between the germline ends. There are 17 residues in the CDR3. The CDR3 region is CASSHQYPMVGNTEAFF. DNA of the CDR3: TGCGCCAGCAGTCACCAATATCCTATGGTGGGGAACACTGAAGCTTTCTTT.

This clonotype was seen at least ten times. The V call is TRBV10-3, the J call TRBJ2-7; 10 bases map to TRBD1. Trimming removed 6 bases from V and 5 bases from J; junction bases left unmatched: 4. CDR1 is ENHRY, CDR2 SYGVKD, per germline. This CDR3 spans 13 amino acids. CDR3 residues: CAIRDRGKDEQYV. The CDR3 nucleotides are TGTGCCATCAGGGACAGGGGGAAGGACGAGCAGTACGTC.

In this sample, this clonotype turned up a few times. The V and J genes are TRBV4-3 and TRBJ1-1, with 7 bases aligning to TRBD1. Germline assignment: CDR1 LGHNA and CDR2 YSLEER. Germline trimming cut 4 bases from V and 1 base from J; bases unmatched to any gene: 6. The CDR3 totals 15 residues. CDR3 coding DNA: TGCGCCAGCAGCCCGTCGGGACAGACGAACACTGAAGCTTTCTTT. This codes for CASSPSGQTNTEAFF.

The sample holds many counts of this clonotype. The rearrangement joins TRBV4-1 to TRBJ2-7, with a tentative D call TRBD1 (5 bases). V was clipped by 1 base and J by 2 bases, with 12 bases between them. CDR1 MGHRA and CDR2 YSYEKL come from the germline V gene. The CDR3 is 15 amino acids. The CDR3 here is CASSQGAGQAYEQYF. CDR3 DNA sequence: TGCGCCAGCAGCCAAGGGGCAGGGCAAGCCTACGAGCAGTACTTC.

This clonotype was detected ten times or more. This chain connects TRBV24-1 to TRBJ2-7; D possibly corresponds to TRBD2 (5 bases). The CDR3 consists of 12 residues. Germline V gives CDR1 KGHDR, CDR2 SFDVKD. Trimming removed 0 bases at V and 6 bases at J, with 5 bases between. This CDR3 reads CATSDLRGEQYF. CDR3 bases: TGTGCCACCAGTGATTTGCGGGGCGAGCAGTACTTC.

The chain has TRBV20-1 and TRBJ2-7; D possibly uses TRBD1 or TRBD2 (5 bases each). The CDR3 has 14 amino acids. Trimming pared 5 bases from V and 0 bases from J, leaving 14 bases between. In germline, CDR1 is DFQATT, CDR2 SNEGSKA (reference sequence). Here the CDR3 reads CSARGRRSSYEQYF. CDR3 coding DNA: TGCAGTGCTCGGGGACGGAGAAGCTCCTACGAGCAGTACTTC.

Many counts were recorded for this clonotype. V gene TRBV5-1 combines with J gene TRBJ2-3; the match to TRBD1 covers 11 bases. J gave up 4 bases and V 0 bases, and 1 base lay outside the gene matches. The CDR3 loop spans 15 amino acids. The germline V gene has CDR1 SGHRS and CDR2 YFSETQ. The CDR3 loop reads CASSLEGQGADTQYF. For the CDR3, the DNA is TGCGCCAGCAGCTTGGAGGGACAGGGGGCAGATACGCAGTATTTT.

This clonotype was observed a few times. The CDR3 DNA reads as TGCGCCAGCAGCCAAGAGCAACGCGGGGGACTGCACAATGAGCAGTTCTTC. It encodes CASSQEQRGGLHNEQFF. This chain links TRBV4-3 with TRBJ2-1, with 7 positions matching TRBD2. The CDR3 is 17 amino acids. Germline-derived CDR1 and CDR2 are LGHNA and YSLEER. With 0 bases clipped from V and 5 bases from J, the junction kept 10 bases outside the gene matches.

This clonotype was recorded at least ten times. This chain's CDR3 is CSAMTGAGSYEQYV. The CDR3 DNA reads TGCAGTGCCATGACAGGCGCGGGCTCCTACGAGCAGTACGTC. The rearrangement links TRBV20-1 to TRBJ2-7, with D perhaps matching TRBD1 (6 bases). The CDR3 is 14 amino acids. Trimming removed 6 bases at V and 0 bases at J, with 15 bases between. Germline V CDR1 and CDR2: DFQATT, SNEGSKA (reference sequence).

This clonotype came up many times. V gene TRBV6-5 combines with J gene TRBJ2-3; 8 positions match TRBD2. The J segment lost 1 base and the V segment lost 5 bases, leaving 11 bases of the junction unmatched. Germline CDR1 MNHEY, CDR2 SVGAGI. The CDR3 length is 17 residues. CDR3 loop: CASSRPLGAGGTDTQYF. The DNA for the CDR3 is TGTGCCAGCAGTCGTCCCCTGGGAGCGGGGGGCACAGATACGCAGTATTTT.

This sequence joins TRBV7-9 and TRBJ2-3; 10 bases match TRBD2. The CDR3 consists of 16 residues. The V segment lost 5 bases and the J segment 3 bases; nucleotides outside the gene matches: 8. Germline loops: CDR1 SEHNR, CDR2 FQNEAQ (reference sequence). Here the CDR3 reads CASSPTGLAVTDTQYF. CDR3 DNA sequence: TGTGCCAGCAGCCCCACCGGACTAGCGGTTACAGATACGCAGTATTTT.